A selection of T cell receptor beta chains follows, all from one sample in a study of T-cell memory formation after mild COVID-19. TCRdb passed the 5' RACE reads through MiXCR, listing each CDR3 protein once. Among 450,000 to 650,000 distinct CDR3 sequences, roughly 18% were seen once, and the ten largest hold around 12%. The sequenced material came from PBMCs or a T cell subset sorted from them (not recorded which). The receptors come from an adult woman who had mild COVID-19 (a few samples of this study predate the infection). Cell type and time point are not known. Each CDR3 is given with its conserved first and last residue. D genes are given only for firm matches. Expanded clones are given a class, and other clones once, few, many or no size at all.

TRBV20-1	TRBD2	TRBJ2-5	few	TGCAGTGCCACGGGACTAGCGGGAGTTGGAGAGACCCAGTACTTC	CSATGLAGVGETQYF
TRBV4-3	TRBD1	TRBJ2-7	-	TGCGCCAGCAGCCAGGATACCCTGACAGGGGGCTACGACAAGCAGTACTTC	CASSQDTLTGGYDKQYF
TRBV3-1	-	TRBJ2-3	-	TGTGCCAGCAGCCAAGAATGGCCAGGGCGAGGAGATACGCAGTATTTT	CASSQEWPGRGDTQYF
TRBV29-1	TRBD2	TRBJ2-2	few	TGCAGCGTTGCCCCTAGCGGGGTGAACACCGGGGAGCTGTTTTTT	CSVAPSGVNTGELFF
TRBV14	-	TRBJ2-2	once	TGTGCCAGCAGCCAAGAAGCTCGAGCATTTAGGACCGGGGAGCTGTTTTTT	CASSQEARAFRTGELFF
TRBV5-8	-	TRBJ1-6	few	TGTGCCAGCAGCTTTGAGAATTCACCCCTCCACTTT	CASSFENSPLHF
TRBV20-1	-	TRBJ1-5	few	TGCAGTGCTAGGGCCCGCGGGGGGCTTCAGCCCCAGCATTTT	CSARARGGLQPQHF
TRBV5-4	-	TRBJ2-7	-	TGTGCCAGCAGCCCCAGCGTCGCCAGTTACGAGCAGTACTTC	CASSPSVASYEQYF
TRBV6-1	-	TRBJ2-7	-	TGTGCCAGCAGTGAAATGGGGGTCGTCCCTTCCGAGCAGTACTTC	CASSEMGVVPSEQYF
TRBV5-4	-	TRBJ1-1	few	TGTGCCAGCAGCTTGAAGGGGAAGAACACTGAAGCTTTCTTT	CASSLKGKNTEAFF
TRBV29-1	TRBD1	TRBJ2-7	few	TGCAGCGGGGGACAGGGGATCACCGAGCAGTACTTC	CSGGQGITEQYF
TRBV5-4	-	TRBJ1-1	few	TGTGCCAGCAGCCTGGAGGGTTGGGGCACTGAAGCTTTCTTT	CASSLEGWGTEAFF
TRBV24-1	TRBD1	TRBJ2-5	many	TGTGCCACCAGTGGCGGAAGGTCAGGGACAGGGCAAGAGACCCAGTACTTC	CATSGGRSGTGQETQYF
TRBV29-1	-	TRBJ2-5	-	TGCAGCGTTGACACAAGGGAAGAGACCCAGTACTTC	CSVDTREETQYF
TRBV19	-	TRBJ2-7	few	TGTGCCAGTAGGAGAAAGCCCGCCGGAGGGGAGCAGTACTTC	CASRRKPAGGEQYF
TRBV7-2	TRBD1	TRBJ2-7	-	TGTGCCAGCAGCCCGACAGGGACCCCCTACGAGCAGTACTTC	CASSPTGTPYEQYF
TRBV7-9	TRBD2	TRBJ2-1	many	TGTGCCAGCAGCTCAAGCCTAGCGGATACCTACAATGAGCAGTTCTTC	CASSSSLADTYNEQFF
TRBV12-3/TRBV12-4	-	TRBJ1-1	few	TGTGCCAGCAGTCCAGAGGCCACCATCACTGAAGCTTTCTTT	CASSPEATITEAFF
TRBV11-3	TRBD1	TRBJ2-5	few	TGTGCCAGCAGCTTAGGCACAGGGGATTGGGAGACCCAGTACTTC	CASSLGTGDWETQYF
TRBV10-3	-	TRBJ1-3	-	TGTGCCATCAGCCCCGGGACCCGCTCTGGAAACACCATATATTTT	CAISPGTRSGNTIYF
TRBV4-3	-	TRBJ2-1	few	TGCGCCAGCAGCCGGGACGGTGGGTACAATGAGCAGTTCTTC	CASSRDGGYNEQFF
TRBV6-2/TRBV6-3	-	TRBJ2-2	-	TGTGCCAGCAGTTATAACTCCGGGACGAACACCGGGGAGCTGTTTTTT	CASSYNSGTNTGELFF
TRBV12-3/TRBV12-4	-	TRBJ2-1	few	TGTGCCAGCAGTCCGGGGGACCCCCATTACAATGAGCAGTTCTTC	CASSPGDPHYNEQFF
TRBV30	-	TRBJ1-6	-	TGTGCCTGGAGTGCAACAGTCGCACCCCTCCACTTT	CAWSATVAPLHF
TRBV30	TRBD1	TRBJ1-4	-	TGTGCCTGGAGCCCAGGGACAGGGATAAATGAAAAACTGTTTTTT	CAWSPGTGINEKLFF
TRBV6-5	TRBD2	TRBJ2-7	-	TGTGCCAGCAGTCTTACTGTACTAGCGGGAAGGGCCGCGGGGGAGCAGTACTTC	CASSLTVLAGRAAGEQYF
TRBV2	-	TRBJ2-1	-	TGTGCCAGCAGTGTTCAAAATGAGCAGTTCTTC	CASSVQNEQFF
TRBV25-1	TRBD1	TRBJ1-1	-	TGTGCCAGCAGGGGCGGGCAGGGGGCGACGGAGGCTTTCTTT	CASRGGQGATEAFF
TRBV7-3	TRBD2	TRBJ2-5	many	TGTGCCAGCAGCTTATCGGGGGGAGGGCAACAAGAGACCCAGTACTTC	CASSLSGGGQQETQYF
TRBV7-8	-	TRBJ2-7	-	TGTGCCAGCAGTTCAGGGTCCCACGAGCAGTACTTC	CASSSGSHEQYF
TRBV11-3	-	TRBJ1-1	few	TGTGCCAGCACCTCGGGTGGGGTATGGACTGAAGCTTTCTTT	CASTSGGVWTEAFF
TRBV20-1	-	TRBJ1-1	few	TGCAGTGCTAGAGTGGGCCCGGGTGAAGCTTTCTTT	CSARVGPGEAFF
TRBV5-1	TRBD1	TRBJ2-7	many	TGCGCCAGCAGCACTGGGACAGGGTCCTACGAGCAGTACTTC	CASSTGTGSYEQYF
TRBV27	TRBD2	TRBJ2-1	-	TGTGCCAGCAGTTTAGACGGGGGGTTCTCGGATGAGCAGTTCTTC	CASSLDGGFSDEQFF
TRBV19	-	TRBJ2-7	-	TGTGCCAGTAGTATGACTGCCCTTCACGCTTACGAGCAGTACTTC	CASSMTALHAYEQYF
TRBV7-8	-	TRBJ2-5	-	TGTGCCAGCAGCCCCGGGACTGCTAGGGAGACCCAGTACTTC	CASSPGTARETQYF
TRBV19	TRBD2	TRBJ2-1	-	TGTGCCAGTACCCTGGGAACTAGCGGGGGCAATGAGCAGTTCTTC	CASTLGTSGGNEQFF
TRBV9	-	TRBJ2-3	-	TGTGCCAGCAATTCAGTGGAGACAGATACGCAGTATTTT	CASNSVETDTQYF
TRBV7-9	-	TRBJ1-6	few	TGTGCCAGCAGCCATAACCCAGAGTGGGGACACTCCTATAATTCACCCCTCCACTTT	CASSHNPEWGHSYNSPLHF
TRBV5-1	-	TRBJ1-1	-	TGCGCCAGCGGGGAGTTGAACACTGAAGCTTTCTTT	CASGELNTEAFF
TRBV14	TRBD2	TRBJ2-7	-	TGTGCCAGCAGCGCGGGACTACCCCTCGAGCAGTACTTC	CASSAGLPLEQYF
TRBV5-6	-	TRBJ2-7	-	TGTGCCAGCAGCCGTCTTGACAGGCCGAACACCTACGAGCAGTACTTC	CASSRLDRPNTYEQYF
TRBV7-9	-	TRBJ2-5	once	TGTGCCAGCGGCGTTGAGAGCCGAGAGACCCAGTACTTC	CASGVESRETQYF
TRBV27	TRBD2	TRBJ2-7	many	TGTGCCAGCAGTCCCCGACTAGCGGGAGGGAGGGAGCAGTACTTC	CASSPRLAGGREQYF
TRBV10-3	-	TRBJ2-2	many	TGTGCCATCAGTGCCAGGGCGGACACCGGGGAGCTGTTTTTT	CAISARADTGELFF
TRBV7-2	TRBD2	TRBJ2-5	-	TGTGCCAGCAGTCAATCGGGACTAGCTGTGCGGGAGACCCAGTACTTC	CASSQSGLAVRETQYF
TRBV12-3/TRBV12-4	-	TRBJ2-1	-	TGTGCCAGCAGTTTGAATCCCCCGGGAGAGTTCTTC	CASSLNPPGEFF
TRBV7-8	-	TRBJ2-2	few	TGTGCCAGCAGCAGAGACAAGTTGCTGTTTTTT	CASSRDKLLFF
TRBV20-1	TRBD2	TRBJ2-3	few	TGCAGTGCTAGAGACTTTTTGGGTGGCGGGGGGGCAGATACGCAGTATTTT	CSARDFLGGGGADTQYF
TRBV29-1	TRBD1	TRBJ1-2	-	TGCAGCGTAGAGAAGACAGGGAGAGGGTATGGCTACACCTTC	CSVEKTGRGYGYTF
TRBV6-6	TRBD2	TRBJ2-5	once	TGTGCCAGCAGTTATCTTAACCCGGGACTAGCGGGAGGTGAGGAGACACAGTACTTC	CASSYLNPGLAGGEETQYF
TRBV3-1	TRBD1	TRBJ1-2	-	TGTGCCAGCAGCGCGGGACAGTCGTTTAACTATGGCTACACCTTC	CASSAGQSFNYGYTF